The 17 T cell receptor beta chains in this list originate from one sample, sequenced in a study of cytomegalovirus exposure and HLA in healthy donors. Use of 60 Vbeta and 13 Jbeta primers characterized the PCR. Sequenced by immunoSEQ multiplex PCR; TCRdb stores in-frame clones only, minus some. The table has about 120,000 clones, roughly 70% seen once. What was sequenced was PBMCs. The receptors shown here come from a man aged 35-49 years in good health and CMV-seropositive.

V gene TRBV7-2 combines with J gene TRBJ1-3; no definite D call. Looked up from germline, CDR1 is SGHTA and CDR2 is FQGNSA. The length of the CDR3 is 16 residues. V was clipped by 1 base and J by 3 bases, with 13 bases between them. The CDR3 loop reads CASSLGEGSDGNTIYF. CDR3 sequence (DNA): TGTGCCAGCAGCTTAGGGGAGGGTTCGGATGGAAACACCATATATTTT.

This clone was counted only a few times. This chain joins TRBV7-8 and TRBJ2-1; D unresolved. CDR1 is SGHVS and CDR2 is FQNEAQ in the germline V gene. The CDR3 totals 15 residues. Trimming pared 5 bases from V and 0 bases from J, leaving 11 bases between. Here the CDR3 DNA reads TGTGCCAGCAGCCAAAGCTGGAGCTCCTACAATGAGCAGTTCTTC. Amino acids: CASSQSWSSYNEQFF. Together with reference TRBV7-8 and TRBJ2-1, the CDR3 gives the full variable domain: GAGVSQSPRYKVAKRGQDVALRCDPISGHVSLFWYQQALGQGPEFLTYFQNEAQLDKSGLPSDRFFAERPEGSVSTLKIQRTQQEDSAVYLCASSQSWSSYNEQFFGPGTRLTVL.

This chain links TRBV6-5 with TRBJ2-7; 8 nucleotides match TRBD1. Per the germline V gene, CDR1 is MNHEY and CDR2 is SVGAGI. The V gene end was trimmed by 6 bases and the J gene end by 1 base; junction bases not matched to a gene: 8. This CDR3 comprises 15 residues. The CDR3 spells CASRYQGAESYEQYF. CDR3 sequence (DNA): TGTGCCAGCAGATATCAGGGGGCAGAGTCCTACGAGCAGTACTTC.

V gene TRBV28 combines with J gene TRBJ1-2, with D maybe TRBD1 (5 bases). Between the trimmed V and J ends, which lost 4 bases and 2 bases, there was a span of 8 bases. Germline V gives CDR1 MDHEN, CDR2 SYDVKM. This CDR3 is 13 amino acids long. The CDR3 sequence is CASSSDTNYGYTF. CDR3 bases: TGTGCCAGCAGTTCGGACACCAACTATGGCTACACCTTC.

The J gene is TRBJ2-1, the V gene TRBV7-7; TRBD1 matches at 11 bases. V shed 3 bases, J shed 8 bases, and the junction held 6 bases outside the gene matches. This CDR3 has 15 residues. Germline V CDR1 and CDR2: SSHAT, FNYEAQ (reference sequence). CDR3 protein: CASSLRTGGTDEQFF. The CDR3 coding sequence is TGTGCCAGCAGCTTGAGGACAGGGGGCACCGATGAGCAGTTCTTC.

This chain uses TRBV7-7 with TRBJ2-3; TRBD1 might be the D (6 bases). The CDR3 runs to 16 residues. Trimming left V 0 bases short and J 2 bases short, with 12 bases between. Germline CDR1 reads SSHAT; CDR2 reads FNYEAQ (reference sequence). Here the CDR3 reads CASSLARGPSTDTQYF. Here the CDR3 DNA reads TGTGCCAGCAGCTTAGCCAGGGGCCCTTCCACAGATACGCAGTATTTT.

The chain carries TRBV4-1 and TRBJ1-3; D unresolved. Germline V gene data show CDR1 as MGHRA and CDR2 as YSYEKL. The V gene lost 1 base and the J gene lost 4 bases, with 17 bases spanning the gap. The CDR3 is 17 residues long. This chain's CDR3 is CASSQGIRGVKGNTIYF. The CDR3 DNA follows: TGCGCCAGCAGCCAAGGGATTCGGGGTGTTAAGGGAAACACCATATATTTT.

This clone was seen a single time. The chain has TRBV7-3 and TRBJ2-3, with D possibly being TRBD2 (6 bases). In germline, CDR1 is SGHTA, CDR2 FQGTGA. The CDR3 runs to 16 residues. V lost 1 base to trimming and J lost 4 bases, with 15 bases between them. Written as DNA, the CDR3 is TGTGCCAGCAGCTTAAGGGGACGGCGGGGAGCAGATACGCAGTATTTT. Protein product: CASSLRGRRGADTQYF.

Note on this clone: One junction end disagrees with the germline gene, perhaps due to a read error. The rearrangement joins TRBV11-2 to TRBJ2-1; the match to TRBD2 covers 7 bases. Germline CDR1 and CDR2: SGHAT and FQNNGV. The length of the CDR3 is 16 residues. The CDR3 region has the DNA TGTGCCAGCAGCTTAACGGTGGCGGGACTAAACAATGAACAGTTCTTC. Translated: CASSLTVAGLNNEQFF. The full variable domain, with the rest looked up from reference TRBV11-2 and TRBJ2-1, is EAGVAQSPRYKIIEKRQSVAFWCNPISGHATLYWYQQILGQGPKLLIQFQNNGVVDDSQLPKDRFSAERLKGVDSTLKIQPAKLEDSAVYLCASSLTVAGLNNEQFFGPGTRLTVL.

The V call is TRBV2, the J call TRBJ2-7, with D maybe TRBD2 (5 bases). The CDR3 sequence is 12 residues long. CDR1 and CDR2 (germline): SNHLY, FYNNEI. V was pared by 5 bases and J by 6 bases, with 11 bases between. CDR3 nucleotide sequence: TGTGCCAGCAGTTTAGACTACCCCGAGCAGTACTTC. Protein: CASSLDYPEQYF.

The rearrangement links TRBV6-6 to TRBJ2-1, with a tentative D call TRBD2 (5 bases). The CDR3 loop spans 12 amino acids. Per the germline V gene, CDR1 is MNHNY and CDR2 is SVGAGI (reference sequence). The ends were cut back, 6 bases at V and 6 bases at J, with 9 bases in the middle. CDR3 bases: TGTGCCAGCAGGGGCAGCGGCAATGAGCAGTTCTTC. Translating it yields CASRGSGNEQFF.

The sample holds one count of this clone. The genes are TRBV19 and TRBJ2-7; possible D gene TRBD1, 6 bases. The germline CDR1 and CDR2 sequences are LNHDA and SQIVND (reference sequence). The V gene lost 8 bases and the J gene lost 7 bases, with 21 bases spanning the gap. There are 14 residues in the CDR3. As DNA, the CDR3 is TGTGCCAGTTCAAACGACTCGCCTGGGACAGAGCAGTACTTC. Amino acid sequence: CASSNDSPGTEQYF.

The CDR3 DNA follows: TGTGCCAGCAGCCCGGGACAGGGGATGTACAATGAGCAGTTCTTC. Translating it yields CASSPGQGMYNEQFF. The chain links TRBV14 to TRBJ2-1, with 10 bases that match TRBD1. Germline CDR1 is SGHDN and CDR2 is FVKESK. V lost 4 bases and J lost 4; bases outside the gene matches: 4. The CDR3 length is 15 residues.

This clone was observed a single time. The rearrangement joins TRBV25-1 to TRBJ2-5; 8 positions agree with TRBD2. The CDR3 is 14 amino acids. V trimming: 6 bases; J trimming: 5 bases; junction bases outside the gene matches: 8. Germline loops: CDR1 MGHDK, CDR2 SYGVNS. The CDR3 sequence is CASRGLGSKETQYF. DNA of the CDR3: TGTGCCAGCAGGGGACTAGGGAGTAAGGAGACCCAGTACTTC.

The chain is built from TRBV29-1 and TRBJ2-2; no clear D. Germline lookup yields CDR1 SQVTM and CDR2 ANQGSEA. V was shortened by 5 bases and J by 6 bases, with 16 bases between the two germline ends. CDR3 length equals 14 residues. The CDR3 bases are TGCAGCGTTAGACCCATCGGCGGCCCCGGGGAGCTGTTTTTT. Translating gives CSVRPIGGPGELFF.

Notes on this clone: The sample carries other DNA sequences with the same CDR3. The chain's CDR3 is CASSLASGNTEAFF. The DNA of the CDR3 is TGTGCCAGCAGCTTAGCCTCGGGGAACACTGAAGCTTTCTTT. The chain links TRBV7-9 to TRBJ1-1; no clear D. The CDR3 contains 14 residues. V lost 0 bases, J lost 1 base, and 6 bases lay in between. Germline CDR1 and CDR2: SEHNR and FQNEAQ (reference sequence).

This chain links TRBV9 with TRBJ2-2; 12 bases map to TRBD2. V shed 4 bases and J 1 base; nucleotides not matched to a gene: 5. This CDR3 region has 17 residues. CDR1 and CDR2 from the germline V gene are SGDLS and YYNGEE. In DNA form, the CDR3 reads TGTGCCAGCAGCCCGGGACTAGCGGGCCTGAACACCGGGGAGCTGTTTTTT. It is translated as CASSPGLAGLNTGELFF.